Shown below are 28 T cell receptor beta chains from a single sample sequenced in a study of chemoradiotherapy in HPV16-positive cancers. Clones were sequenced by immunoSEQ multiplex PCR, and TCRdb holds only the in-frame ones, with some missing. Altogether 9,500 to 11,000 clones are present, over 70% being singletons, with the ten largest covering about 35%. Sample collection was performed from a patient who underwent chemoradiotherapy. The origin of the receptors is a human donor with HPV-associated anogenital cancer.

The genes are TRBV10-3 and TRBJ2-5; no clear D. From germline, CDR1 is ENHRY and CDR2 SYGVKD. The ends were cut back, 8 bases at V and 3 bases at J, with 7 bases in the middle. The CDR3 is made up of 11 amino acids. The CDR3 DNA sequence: TGTGCCATCCGAGTGGAAGAGACCCAGTACTTC. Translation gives CAIRVEETQYF.

Here the CDR3 DNA reads TGTGCCTGGAGTGCTACGAACACCGGGGAGCTGTTTTTT. This translates into CAWSATNTGELFF. The rearrangement uses TRBV30 and TRBJ2-2; D gene ambiguous. This CDR3 comprises 13 residues. Germline-derived CDR1 and CDR2 are GTSNPN and SVGIG (reference sequence). The ends were cut back, 1 base at V and 0 bases at J, with 3 bases in the middle.

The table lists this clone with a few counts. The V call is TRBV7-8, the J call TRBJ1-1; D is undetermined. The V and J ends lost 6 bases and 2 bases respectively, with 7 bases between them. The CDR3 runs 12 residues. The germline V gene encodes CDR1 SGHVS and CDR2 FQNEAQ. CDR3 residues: CASRPDNTEAFF. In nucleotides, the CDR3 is TGTGCCAGCAGACCTGATAACACTGAAGCTTTCTTT.

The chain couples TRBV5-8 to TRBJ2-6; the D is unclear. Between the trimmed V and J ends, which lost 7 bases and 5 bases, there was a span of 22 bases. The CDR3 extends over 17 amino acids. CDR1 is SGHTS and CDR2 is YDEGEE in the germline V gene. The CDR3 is CASVISHTQSRANVLTF. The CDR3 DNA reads TGTGCCAGCGTAATCAGTCACACACAAAGTCGGGCCAACGTCCTGACTTTC. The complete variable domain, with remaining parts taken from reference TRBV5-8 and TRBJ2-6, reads EAGVTQSPTHLIKTRGQQATLRCSPISGHTSVYWYQQALGLGLQFLLWYDEGEERNRGNFPPRFSGRQFPNYSSELNVNALELEDSALYLCASVISHTQSRANVLTFGAGSRLTVL.

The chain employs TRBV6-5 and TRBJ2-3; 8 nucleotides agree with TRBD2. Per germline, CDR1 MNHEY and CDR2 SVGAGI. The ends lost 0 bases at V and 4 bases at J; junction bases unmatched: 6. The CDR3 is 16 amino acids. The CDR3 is CASSYSIGGAPDTQYF. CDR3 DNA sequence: TGTGCCAGCAGTTACTCCATCGGGGGGGCTCCAGATACGCAGTATTTT.

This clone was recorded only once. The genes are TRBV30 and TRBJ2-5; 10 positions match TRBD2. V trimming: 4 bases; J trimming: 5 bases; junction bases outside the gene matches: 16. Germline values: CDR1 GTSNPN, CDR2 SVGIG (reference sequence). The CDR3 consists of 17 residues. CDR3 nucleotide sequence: TGTGCCTGGACCCTGGGGGCCGTAGCGGGAGGCGGGGAGACCCAGTACTTC. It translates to CAWTLGAVAGGGETQYF. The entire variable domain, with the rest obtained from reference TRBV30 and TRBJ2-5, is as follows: SQTIHQWPATLVQPVGSPLSLECTVEGTSNPNLYWYRQAAGRGLQLLFYSVGIGQISSEVPQNLSASRPQDRQFILSSKKLLLSDSGFYLCAWTLGAVAGGGETQYFGPGTRLLVL.

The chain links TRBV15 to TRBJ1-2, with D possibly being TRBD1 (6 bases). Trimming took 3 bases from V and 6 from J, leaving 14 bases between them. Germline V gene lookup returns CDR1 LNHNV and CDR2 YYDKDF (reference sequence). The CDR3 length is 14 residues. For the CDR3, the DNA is TGTGCCACCAGCAGGGACAGTTTAAGCAATGGCTACACCTTC. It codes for CATSRDSLSNGYTF.

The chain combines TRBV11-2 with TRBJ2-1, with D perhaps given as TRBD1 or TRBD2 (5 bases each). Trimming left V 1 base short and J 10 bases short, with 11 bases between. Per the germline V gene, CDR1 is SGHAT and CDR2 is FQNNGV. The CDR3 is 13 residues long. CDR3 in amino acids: CASSLVWDQEQFF. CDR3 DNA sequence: TGTGCCAGCAGCTTAGTCTGGGACCAAGAGCAGTTCTTC.

This CDR3 is CASSGQGTEAFF. CDR3 sequence (DNA): TGTGCCAGCAGTGGTCAGGGCACTGAAGCTTTCTTT. V and J are TRBV6-1 and TRBJ1-1, with a possible D match to TRBD1 (5 bases). The CDR3 runs 12 residues. Trimming cost V 4 bases and J 4 bases, with 7 bases left between them. The germline gives CDR1 MNHNS, CDR2 SASEGT.

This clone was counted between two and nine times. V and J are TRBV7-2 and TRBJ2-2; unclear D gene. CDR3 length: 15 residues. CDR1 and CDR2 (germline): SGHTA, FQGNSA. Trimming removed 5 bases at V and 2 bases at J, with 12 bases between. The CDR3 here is CASSMSQANTGELFF. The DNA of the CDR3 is TGTGCCAGCAGCATGTCTCAGGCTAACACCGGGGAGCTGTTTTTT.

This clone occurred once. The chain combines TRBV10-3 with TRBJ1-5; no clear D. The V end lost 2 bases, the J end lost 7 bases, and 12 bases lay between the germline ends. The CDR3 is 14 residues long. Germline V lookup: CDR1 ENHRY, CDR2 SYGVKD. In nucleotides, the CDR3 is TGTGCCATCAGTGAGCGCCCAGCGGGGCAGCCCCAGCATTTT. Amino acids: CAISERPAGQPQHF.

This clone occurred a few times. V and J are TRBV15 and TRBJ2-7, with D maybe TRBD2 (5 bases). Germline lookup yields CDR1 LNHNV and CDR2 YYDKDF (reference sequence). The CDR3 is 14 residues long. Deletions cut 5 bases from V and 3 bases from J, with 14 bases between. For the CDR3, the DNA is TGTGCCACCAGCGGTGAATATGGACTCTACGAGCAGTACTTC. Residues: CATSGEYGLYEQYF.

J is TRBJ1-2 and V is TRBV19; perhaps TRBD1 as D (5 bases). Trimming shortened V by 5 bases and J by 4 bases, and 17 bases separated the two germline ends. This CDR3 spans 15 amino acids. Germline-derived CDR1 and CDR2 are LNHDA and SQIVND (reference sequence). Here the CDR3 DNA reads TGTGCCAGTAGTGCCCCCGGGGCACCGTTCTATGGCTACACCTTC. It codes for CASSAPGAPFYGYTF.

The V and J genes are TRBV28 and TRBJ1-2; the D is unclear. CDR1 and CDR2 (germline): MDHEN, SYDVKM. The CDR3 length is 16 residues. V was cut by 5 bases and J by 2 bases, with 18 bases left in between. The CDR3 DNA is TGTGCCAGCAGTCAGGTCAGGCTCCTCCAAAACTATGGCTACACCTTC. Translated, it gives CASSQVRLLQNYGYTF.

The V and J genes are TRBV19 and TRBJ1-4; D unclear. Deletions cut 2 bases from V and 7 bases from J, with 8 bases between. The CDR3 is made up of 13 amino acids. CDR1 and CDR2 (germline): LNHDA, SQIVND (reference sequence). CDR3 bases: TGTGCCAGTAGTATATCTGGGATTGAAAAACTGTTTTTT. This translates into CASSISGIEKLFF.

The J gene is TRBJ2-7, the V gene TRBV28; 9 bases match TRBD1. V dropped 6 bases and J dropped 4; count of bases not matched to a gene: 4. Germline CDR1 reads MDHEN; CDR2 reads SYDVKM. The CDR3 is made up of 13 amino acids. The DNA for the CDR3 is TGTGCCAGCAGCAGGACAGGGGCGTACGAGCAGTACGTC. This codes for CASSRTGAYEQYV.

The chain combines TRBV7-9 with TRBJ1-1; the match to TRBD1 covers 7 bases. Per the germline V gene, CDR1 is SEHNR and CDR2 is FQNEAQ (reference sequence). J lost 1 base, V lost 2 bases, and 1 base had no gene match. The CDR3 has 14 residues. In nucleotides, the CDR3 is TGTGCCAGCAGCTTACGGACAGGGAACACTGAAGCTTTCTTT. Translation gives CASSLRTGNTEAFF.

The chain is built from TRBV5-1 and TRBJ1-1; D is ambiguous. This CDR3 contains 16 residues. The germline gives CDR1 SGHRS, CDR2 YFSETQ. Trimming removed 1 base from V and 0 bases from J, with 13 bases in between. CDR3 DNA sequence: TGCGCCAGCAGCTTGTTTGATTTCGGGGTGAACACTGAAGCTTTCTTT. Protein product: CASSLFDFGVNTEAFF.

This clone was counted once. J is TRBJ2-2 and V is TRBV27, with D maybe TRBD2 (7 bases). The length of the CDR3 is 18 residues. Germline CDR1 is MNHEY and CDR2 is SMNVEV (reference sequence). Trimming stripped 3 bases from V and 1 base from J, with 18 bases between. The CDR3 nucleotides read TGTGCCAGCAGTTTTTGGGGGAGGGGGGCCGGGAACACCGGGGAGCTGTTTTTT. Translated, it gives CASSFWGRGAGNTGELFF.

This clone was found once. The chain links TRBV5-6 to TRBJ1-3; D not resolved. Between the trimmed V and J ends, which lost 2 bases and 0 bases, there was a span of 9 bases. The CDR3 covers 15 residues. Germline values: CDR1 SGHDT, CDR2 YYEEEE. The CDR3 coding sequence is TGTGCCAGCAGCTTACGGGCCAACTCTGGAAACACCATATATTTT. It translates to CASSLRANSGNTIYF.

The CDR3 DNA follows: TGTGCCAGCAGCTTATCAGGGGACCAAGAGACCCAGTACTTC. This translates into CASSLSGDQETQYF. V usage is TRBV7-2 and J usage is TRBJ2-5; D perhaps matches TRBD1 (6 bases). Germline CDR1 SGHTA, CDR2 FQGNSA. V lost 2 bases and J lost 0, with 7 bases in between. This CDR3 region has 14 residues. Full variable domain (outside the CDR3, taken from reference TRBV7-2 and TRBJ2-5): GAGVSQSPSNKVTEKGKDVELRCDPISGHTALYWYRQSLGQGLEFLIYFQGNSAPDKSGLPSDRFSAERTGGSVSTLTIQRTQQEDSAVYLCASSLSGDQETQYFGPGTRLLVL.

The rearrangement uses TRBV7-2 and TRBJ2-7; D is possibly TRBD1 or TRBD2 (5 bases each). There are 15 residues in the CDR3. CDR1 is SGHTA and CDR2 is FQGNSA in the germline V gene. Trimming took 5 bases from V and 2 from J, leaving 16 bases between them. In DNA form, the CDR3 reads TGTGCCAGCAGCGCAGAGGGGACGGTAACCTACGAGCAGTACTTC. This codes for CASSAEGTVTYEQYF.

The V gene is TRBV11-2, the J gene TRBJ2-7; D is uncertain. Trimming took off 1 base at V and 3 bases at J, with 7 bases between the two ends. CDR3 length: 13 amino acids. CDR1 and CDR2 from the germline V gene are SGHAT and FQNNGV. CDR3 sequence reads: CASSLGWDYEQYV. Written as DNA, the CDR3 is TGTGCCAGCAGCTTAGGTTGGGACTACGAGCAGTACGTC.

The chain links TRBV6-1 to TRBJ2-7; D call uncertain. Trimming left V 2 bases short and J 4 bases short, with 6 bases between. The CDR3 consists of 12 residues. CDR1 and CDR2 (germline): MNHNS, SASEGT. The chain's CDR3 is CASSELGYEQYV. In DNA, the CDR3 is TGTGCCAGCAGTGAACTTGGATACGAGCAGTACGTC.

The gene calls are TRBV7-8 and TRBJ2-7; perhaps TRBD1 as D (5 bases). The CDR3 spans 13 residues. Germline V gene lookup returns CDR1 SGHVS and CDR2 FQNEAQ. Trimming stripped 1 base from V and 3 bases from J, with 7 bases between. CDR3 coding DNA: TGTGCCAGCAGCTTAGGACAGAACTACGAGCAGTACTTC. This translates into CASSLGQNYEQYF.

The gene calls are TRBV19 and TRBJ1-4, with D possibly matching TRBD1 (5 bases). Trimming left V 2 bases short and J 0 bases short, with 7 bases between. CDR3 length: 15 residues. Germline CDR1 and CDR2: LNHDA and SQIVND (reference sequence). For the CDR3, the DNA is TGTGCCAGTAGTATAAGGACAACAACTAATGAAAAACTGTTTTTT. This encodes CASSIRTTTNEKLFF.

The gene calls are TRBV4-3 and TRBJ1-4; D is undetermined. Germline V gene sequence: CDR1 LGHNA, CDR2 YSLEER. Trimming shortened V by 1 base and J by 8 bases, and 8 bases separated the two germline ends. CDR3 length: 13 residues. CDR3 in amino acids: CASSQAPGEKLFF. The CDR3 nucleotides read TGCGCCAGCAGCCAAGCACCTGGAGAAAAACTGTTTTTT.

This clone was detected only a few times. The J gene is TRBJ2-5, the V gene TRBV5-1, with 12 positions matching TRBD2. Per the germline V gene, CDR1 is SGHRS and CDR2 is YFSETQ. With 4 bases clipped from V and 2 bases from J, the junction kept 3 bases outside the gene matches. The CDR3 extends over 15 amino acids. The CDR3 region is CASSQGTSGQETQYF. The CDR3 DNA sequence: TGCGCCAGCAGCCAGGGGACTAGCGGGCAAGAGACCCAGTACTTC.